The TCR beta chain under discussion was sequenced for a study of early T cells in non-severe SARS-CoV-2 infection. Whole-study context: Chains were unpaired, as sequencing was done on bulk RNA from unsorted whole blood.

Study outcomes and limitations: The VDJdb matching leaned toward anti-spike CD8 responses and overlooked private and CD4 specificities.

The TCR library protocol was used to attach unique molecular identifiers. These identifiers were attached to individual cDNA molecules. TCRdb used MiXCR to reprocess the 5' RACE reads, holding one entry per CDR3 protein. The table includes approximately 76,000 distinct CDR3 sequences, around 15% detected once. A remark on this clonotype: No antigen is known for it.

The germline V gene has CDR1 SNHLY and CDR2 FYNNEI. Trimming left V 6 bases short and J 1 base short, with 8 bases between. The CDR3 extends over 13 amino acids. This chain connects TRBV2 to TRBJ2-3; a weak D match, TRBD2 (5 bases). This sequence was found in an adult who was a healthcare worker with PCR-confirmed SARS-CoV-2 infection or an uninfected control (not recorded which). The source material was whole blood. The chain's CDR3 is CASRPAGTDTQYF. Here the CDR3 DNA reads TGTGCCAGCAGGCCAGCGGGCACAGATACGCAGTATTTT.